This T cell receptor beta chain originates from a study of CD8 T cells in ankylosing spondylitis. Study findings and constraints: As reported, disease-linked clones showed significant enrichment in matched ankylosing spondylitis synovial fluid. Blood from ankylosing spondylitis patients appeared to carry a characteristic roughly 8-variant TCR beta motif. A subset of motif variants has previously been described in the synovial fluid and blood of reactive arthritis.

Germline CDR1 reads SGHDT; CDR2 reads YYEEEE. This CDR3 region has 15 residues. Trimming shortened V by 2 bases and J by 4 bases, and 15 bases separated the two germline ends. This clonotype was counted ten times or more. Its antigen is as yet unknown. Quantitative 5'-RACE with molecular barcodes generated TCR beta libraries. TCRdb reprocessed the 5' RACE reads via MiXCR and lists one record per CDR3 protein. This table has 500,000 or so distinct CDR3 sequences, under 5.5% appearing once. This chain connects TRBV5-6 to TRBJ2-5; maybe TRBD2 (5 bases). This sequence originates from a male donor with ankylosing spondylitis. The sample taken for sequencing was blood, either unsorted or a sorted T cell fraction (not recorded which). The CDR3 DNA follows: TGTGCCAGCAGCTTCTCATCGGGGAGAGGAGAGACCCAGTACTTC. Protein: CASSFSSGRGETQYF.